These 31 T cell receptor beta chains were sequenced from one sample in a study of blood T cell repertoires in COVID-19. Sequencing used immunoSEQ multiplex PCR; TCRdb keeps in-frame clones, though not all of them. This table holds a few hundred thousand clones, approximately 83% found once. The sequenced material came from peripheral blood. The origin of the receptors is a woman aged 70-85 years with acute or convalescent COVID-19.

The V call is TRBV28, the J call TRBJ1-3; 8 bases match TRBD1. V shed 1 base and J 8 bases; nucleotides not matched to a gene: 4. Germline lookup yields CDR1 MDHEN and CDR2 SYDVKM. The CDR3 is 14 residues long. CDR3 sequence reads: CASSLSQGGDTIYF. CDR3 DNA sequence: TGTGCCAGCAGTTTATCACAGGGGGGGGACACCATATATTTT.

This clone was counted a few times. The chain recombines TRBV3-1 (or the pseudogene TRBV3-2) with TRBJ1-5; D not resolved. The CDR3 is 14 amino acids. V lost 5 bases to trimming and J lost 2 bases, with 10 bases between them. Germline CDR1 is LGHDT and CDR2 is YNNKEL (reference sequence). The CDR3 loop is CASSSDGGNQPQHF. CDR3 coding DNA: TGTGCCAGCAGCTCCGACGGGGGCAATCAGCCCCAGCATTTT.

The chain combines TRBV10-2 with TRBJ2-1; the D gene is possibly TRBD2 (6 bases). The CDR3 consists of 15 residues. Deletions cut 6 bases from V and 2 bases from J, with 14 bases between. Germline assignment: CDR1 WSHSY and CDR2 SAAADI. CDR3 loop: CASRRGGGAYNEQFF. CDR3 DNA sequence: TGCGCCAGCAGAAGGGGTGGCGGGGCCTACAATGAGCAGTTCTTC.

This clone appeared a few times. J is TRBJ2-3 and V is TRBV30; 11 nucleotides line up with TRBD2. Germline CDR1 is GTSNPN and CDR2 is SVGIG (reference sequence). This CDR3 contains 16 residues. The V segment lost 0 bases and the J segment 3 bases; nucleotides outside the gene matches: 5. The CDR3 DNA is TGTGCCTGGAGTGTTAGACTAGCGGGGAGGACAGATACGCAGTATTTT. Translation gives CAWSVRLAGRTDTQYF.

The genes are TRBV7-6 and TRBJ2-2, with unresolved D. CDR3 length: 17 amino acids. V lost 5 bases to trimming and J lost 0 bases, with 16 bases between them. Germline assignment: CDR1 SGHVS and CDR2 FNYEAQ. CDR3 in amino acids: CASSLLVRAPNTGELFF. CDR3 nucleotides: TGTGCCAGCAGCCTACTCGTGCGAGCACCGAACACCGGGGAGCTGTTTTTT.

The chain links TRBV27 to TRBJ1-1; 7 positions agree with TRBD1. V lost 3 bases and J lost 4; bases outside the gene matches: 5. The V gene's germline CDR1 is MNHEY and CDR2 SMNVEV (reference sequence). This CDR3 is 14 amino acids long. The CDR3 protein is CASSFQGGGTEAFF. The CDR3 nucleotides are TGTGCCAGCAGTTTTCAGGGGGGAGGCACTGAAGCTTTCTTT.

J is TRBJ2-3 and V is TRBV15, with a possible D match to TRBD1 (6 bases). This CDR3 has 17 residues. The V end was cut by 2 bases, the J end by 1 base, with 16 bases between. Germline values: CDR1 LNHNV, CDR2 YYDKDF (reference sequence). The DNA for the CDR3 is TGTGCCACCAGCAGACGATCACAGGGATCAGGCACAGATACGCAGTATTTT. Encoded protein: CATSRRSQGSGTDTQYF.

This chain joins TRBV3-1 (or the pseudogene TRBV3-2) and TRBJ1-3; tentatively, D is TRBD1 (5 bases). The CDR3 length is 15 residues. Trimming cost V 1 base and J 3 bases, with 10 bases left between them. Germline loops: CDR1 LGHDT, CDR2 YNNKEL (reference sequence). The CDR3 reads CASSQVAGRGNTIYF. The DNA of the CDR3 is TGTGCCAGCAGCCAAGTGGCAGGGCGTGGAAACACCATATATTTT.

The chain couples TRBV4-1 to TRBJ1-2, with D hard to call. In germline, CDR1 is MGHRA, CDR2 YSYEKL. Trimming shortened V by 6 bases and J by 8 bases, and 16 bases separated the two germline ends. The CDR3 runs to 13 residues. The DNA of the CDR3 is TGCGCCAGCAGTCCAACCGGGGAACGAGGCTACACCTTC. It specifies CASSPTGERGYTF.

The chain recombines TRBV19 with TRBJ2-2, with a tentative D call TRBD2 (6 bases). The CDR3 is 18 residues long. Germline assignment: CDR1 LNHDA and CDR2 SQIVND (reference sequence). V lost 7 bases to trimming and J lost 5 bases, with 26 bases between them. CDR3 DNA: TGTGCCAGTAACCCTACCTCGGGACTTTTTATGGGAACCGGGGAGCTGTTTTTT. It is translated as CASNPTSGLFMGTGELFF.

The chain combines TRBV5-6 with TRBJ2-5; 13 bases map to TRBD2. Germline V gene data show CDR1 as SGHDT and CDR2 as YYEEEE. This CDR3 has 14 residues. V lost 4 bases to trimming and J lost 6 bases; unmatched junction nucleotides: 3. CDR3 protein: CASSQTSGGKTQYF. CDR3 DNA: TGTGCCAGCAGCCAGACTAGCGGGGGGAAGACCCAGTACTTC.

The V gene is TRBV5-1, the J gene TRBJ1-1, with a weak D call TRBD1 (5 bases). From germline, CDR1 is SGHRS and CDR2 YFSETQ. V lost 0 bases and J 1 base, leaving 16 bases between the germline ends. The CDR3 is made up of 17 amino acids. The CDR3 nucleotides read TGCGCCAGCAGCTTGGGCCGCTTAGGGGCCCAGAACACTGAAGCTTTCTTT. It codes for CASSLGRLGAQNTEAFF. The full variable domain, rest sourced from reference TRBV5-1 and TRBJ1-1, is KAGVTQTPRYLIKTRGQQVTLSCSPISGHRSVSWYQQTPGQGLQFLFEYFSETQRNKGNFPGRFSGRQFSNSRSEMNVSTLELGDSALYLCASSLGRLGAQNTEAFFGQGTRLTVV.

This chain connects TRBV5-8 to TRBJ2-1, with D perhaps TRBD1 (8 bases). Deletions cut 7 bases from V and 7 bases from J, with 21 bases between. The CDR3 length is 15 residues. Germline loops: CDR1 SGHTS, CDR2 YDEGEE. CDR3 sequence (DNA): TGTGCCAGCCTCCAGGGAGGGACAGGTTTTAATGAGCAGTTCTTC. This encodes CASLQGGTGFNEQFF.

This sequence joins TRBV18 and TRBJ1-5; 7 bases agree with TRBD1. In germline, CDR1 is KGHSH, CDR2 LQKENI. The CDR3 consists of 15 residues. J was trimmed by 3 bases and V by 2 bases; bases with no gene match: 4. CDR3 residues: CASSPLQGINQPQHF. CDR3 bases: TGTGCCAGCTCACCATTACAGGGGATCAATCAGCCCCAGCATTTT.

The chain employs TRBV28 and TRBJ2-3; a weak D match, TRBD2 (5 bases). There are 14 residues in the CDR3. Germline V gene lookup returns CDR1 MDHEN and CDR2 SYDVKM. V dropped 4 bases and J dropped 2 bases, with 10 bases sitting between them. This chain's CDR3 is CASSSPGITDTQYF. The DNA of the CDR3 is TGTGCCAGCAGTTCCCCGGGGATCACAGATACGCAGTATTTT.

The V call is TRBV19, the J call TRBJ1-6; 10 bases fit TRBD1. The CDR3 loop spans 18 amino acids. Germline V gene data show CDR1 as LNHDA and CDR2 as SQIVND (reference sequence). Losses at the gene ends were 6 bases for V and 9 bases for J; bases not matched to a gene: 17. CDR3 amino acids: CASRYRDRGFAVGSPLHF. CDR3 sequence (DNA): TGTGCCAGTAGATACCGGGACAGGGGTTTCGCCGTGGGTTCACCCCTCCACTTT.

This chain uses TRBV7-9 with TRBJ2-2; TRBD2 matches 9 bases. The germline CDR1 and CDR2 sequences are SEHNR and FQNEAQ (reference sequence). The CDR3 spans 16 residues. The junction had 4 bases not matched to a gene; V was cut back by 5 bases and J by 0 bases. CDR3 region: CASSIRGGANTGELFF. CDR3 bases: TGTGCCAGCAGCATTCGCGGGGGGGCGAACACCGGGGAGCTGTTTTTT.

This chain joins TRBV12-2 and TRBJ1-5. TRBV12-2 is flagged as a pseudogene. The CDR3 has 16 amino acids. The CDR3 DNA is TGTGCAAGTCTCCTCGACCCGGGGTCCCGAAATCAGCCCCAGCATTTT. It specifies CASLLDPGSRNQPQHF.

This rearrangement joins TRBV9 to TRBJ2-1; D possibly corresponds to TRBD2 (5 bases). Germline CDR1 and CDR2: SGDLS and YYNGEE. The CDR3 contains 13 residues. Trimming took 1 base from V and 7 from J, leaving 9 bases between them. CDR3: CASSVTRSNEQFF. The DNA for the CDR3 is TGTGCCAGCAGCGTAACTAGGTCTAATGAGCAGTTCTTC.

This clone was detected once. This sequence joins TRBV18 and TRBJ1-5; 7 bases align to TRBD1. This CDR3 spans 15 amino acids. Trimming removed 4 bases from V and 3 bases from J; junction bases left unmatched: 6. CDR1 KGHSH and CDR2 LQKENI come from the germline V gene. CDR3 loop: CASSLNRGYNQPQHF. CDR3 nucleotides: TGTGCCAGCTCACTAAACAGGGGATACAATCAGCCCCAGCATTTT.

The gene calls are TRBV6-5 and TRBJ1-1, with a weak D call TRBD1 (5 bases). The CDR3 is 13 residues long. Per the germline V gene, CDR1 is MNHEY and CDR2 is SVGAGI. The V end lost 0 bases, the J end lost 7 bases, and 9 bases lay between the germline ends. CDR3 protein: CASSYSGAFEAFF. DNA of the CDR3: TGTGCCAGCAGTTACTCAGGGGCTTTTGAAGCTTTCTTT.

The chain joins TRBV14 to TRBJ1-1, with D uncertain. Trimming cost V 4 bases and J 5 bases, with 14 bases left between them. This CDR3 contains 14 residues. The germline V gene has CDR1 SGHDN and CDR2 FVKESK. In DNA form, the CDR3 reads TGTGCCAGCAGCCGTGACGGGGTTCGGACTGAAGCTTTCTTT. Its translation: CASSRDGVRTEAFF.

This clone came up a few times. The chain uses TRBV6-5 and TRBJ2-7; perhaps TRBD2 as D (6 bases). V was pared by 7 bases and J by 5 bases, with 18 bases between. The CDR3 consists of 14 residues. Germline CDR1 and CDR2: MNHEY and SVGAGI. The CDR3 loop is CASNPAGRPHEQYF. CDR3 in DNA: TGTGCCAGCAATCCGGCGGGGCGTCCCCACGAGCAGTACTTC.

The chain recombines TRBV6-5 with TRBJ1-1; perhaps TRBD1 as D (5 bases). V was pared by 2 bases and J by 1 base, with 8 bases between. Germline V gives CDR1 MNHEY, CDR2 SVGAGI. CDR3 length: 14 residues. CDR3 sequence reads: CASSYRGANTEAFF. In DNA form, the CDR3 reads TGTGCCAGCAGTTACAGGGGTGCGAACACTGAAGCTTTCTTT.

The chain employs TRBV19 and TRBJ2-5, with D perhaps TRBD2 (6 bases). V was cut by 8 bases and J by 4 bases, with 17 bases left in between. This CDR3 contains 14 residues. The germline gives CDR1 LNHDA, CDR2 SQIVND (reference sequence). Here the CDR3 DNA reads TGTGCCAGTGGAGCGGGCGCCATGGGAGAGACCCAGTACTTC. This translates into CASGAGAMGETQYF.

The CDR3 bases are TGTGCCAGCTGCTGGGGACAGCTGAACACTGAAGCTTTCTTT. This sequence encodes CASCWGQLNTEAFF. This chain links TRBV2 with TRBJ1-1; 7 bases are shared with TRBD1. V was pared by 8 bases and J by 0 bases, with 6 bases of the junction left unmatched. CDR1 SNHLY and CDR2 FYNNEI come from the germline V gene. CDR3 length: 14 amino acids.

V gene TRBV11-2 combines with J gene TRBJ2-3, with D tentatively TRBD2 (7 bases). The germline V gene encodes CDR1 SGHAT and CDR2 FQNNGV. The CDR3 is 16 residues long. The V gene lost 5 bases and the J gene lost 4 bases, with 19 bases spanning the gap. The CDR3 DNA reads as TGTGCCAGCAGCCCGCCATGGGGGGCGGGGGCAGATACGCAGTATTTT. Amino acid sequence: CASSPPWGAGADTQYF.

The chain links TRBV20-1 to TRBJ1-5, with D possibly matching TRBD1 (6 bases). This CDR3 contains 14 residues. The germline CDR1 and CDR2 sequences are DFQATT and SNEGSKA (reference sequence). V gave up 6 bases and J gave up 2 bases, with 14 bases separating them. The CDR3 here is CSASGGAGNQPQHF. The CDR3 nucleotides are TGCAGTGCGAGTGGGGGCGCGGGCAATCAGCCCCAGCATTTT.

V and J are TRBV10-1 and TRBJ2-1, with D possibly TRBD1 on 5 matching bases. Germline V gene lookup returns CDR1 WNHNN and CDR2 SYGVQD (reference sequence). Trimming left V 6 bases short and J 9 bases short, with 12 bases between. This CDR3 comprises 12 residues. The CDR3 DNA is TGCGCCAGCAGACAAGGTCAGGGTGAGCAGTTCTTC. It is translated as CASRQGQGEQFF.

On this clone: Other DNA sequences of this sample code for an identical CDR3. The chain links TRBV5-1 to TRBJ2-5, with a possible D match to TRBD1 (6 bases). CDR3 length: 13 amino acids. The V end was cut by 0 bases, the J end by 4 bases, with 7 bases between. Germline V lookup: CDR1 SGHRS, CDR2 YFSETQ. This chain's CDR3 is CASSLGGRETQYF. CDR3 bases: TGCGCCAGCAGCTTGGGGGGGCGAGAGACCCAGTACTTC. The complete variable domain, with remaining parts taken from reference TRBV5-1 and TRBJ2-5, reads KAGVTQTPRYLIKTRGQQVTLSCSPISGHRSVSWYQQTPGQGLQFLFEYFSETQRNKGNFPGRFSGRQFSNSRSEMNVSTLELGDSALYLCASSLGGRETQYFGPGTRLLVL.

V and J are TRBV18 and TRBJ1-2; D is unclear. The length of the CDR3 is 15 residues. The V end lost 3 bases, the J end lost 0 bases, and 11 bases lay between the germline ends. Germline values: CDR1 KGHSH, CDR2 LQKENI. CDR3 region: CASSPQNGANYGYTF. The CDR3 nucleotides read TGTGCCAGCTCACCCCAGAACGGAGCTAACTATGGCTACACCTTC.